This T cell receptor (beta chain) was sequenced for a study of CD8 T cells in Susac syndrome (dated 2019 in TCRdb). Context from the whole study: The study used repertoire sequencing to test whether antigen drove CD8+ T cell activation and differentiation in Susac syndrome. General study outcomes and caveats: The number of individuals in the TCR sequencing and HLA analysis was recognized as being relatively small.

Peripheral blood CD8+ and CD4+ T cells from healthy donors, Susac syndrome patients and multiple sclerosis patients were profiled using high-throughput TCR beta sequencing. Multiple sclerosis controls were treatment-naive patients with stable or active relapsing-remitting disease fulfilling revised McDonald criteria. Bulk CD8+ and CD4+ T cells were purified by magnetic negative isolation, while CD8+ TEMRA cells were enriched using FACS. Blood was collected in EDTA tubes and processed within 24 hours, with PBMCs isolated through density gradient centrifugation. PBMCs intended for TCR sequencing were cryopreserved in liquid nitrogen and were subsequently thawed in a 37 degrees C water bath. The sorted or isolated CD4+, CD8+ and CD8+ TEMRA cells reached a purity of at least 90%. With respect to this clonotype: Its antigen specificity is not known. No base quality information exists; no much larger clone differs at one position.

RNA was extracted using the RNeasy kit, and roughly 0.45 to 1 microgram was reverse transcribed with random hexamers. The immunoSEQ multiplex PCR assay, which covers 54 Vbeta and 13 Jbeta segments, was used to amplify TCR beta CDR3 regions. Bias from PCR amplification was corrected by using a synthetic template baseline for primer optimization and for computational correction. The paper's data handling went like this. Reads were annotated to V, D and J genes according to IMGT and were analyzed with immunoSEQ Analyzer, with only productive sequences retained. To calculate clonality, Shannon entropy was normalized by log2 of the number of productive unique sequences and then subtracted from one. For each patient and control, public and private clones were evaluated within the 100 most prevalent clones. Clones were defined as Susac-specific if absent from the healthy and MS cohorts, from approximately 1,100 published viral clones and from other ImmuneACCESS disease sequences. TCRdb reworked the public reads: Q25 trimming with fastp, MiXCR clone assembly, productive beta chains retained. Rows merge per CDR3 protein into single entries with the most common DNA and genes. These V and J calls derive from TCRdb rather than the authors' analysis. In this sample the table shows a few hundred thousand distinct CDR3 sequences, 92% of which occur a single time. Of the sample, 0.065% is held by the ten largest clones.

The CDR3 runs 15 amino acids, cysteine and phenylalanine included. Just CDR3 DNA is preserved here, 45 bases in frame from base 1. CDR1 MNHNS and CDR2 SASEGT were looked up in the germline V gene. V loses 6 bases, J loses 9 bases, and the germline ends lie 20 bases apart. This clonotype was sampled from a human donor with multiple sclerosis. The material sequenced was CD4+ T cells from PBMCs. The rearranged chain carries TRBV6-1 and TRBJ1-4; the D segment could be TRBD1, given 5 matching bases. The CDR3 reads CASRPAGALFQKLFF. The base sequence is TGTGCCAGCAGGCCGGCCGGGGCCTTGTTCCAAAAACTGTTTTTT.